The text below deals with one T cell receptor beta chain. This clone's antigen is unknown. It has no much larger one-base neighbor in the sample; base qualities were not kept. Library construction relied on RACE. TCRdb shows the sequencer as NextSeq 500. During library preparation, unique molecular identifiers were attached to individual cDNA molecules so that TCRs could be counted quantitatively and reproducibly. Each blood RNA sample was used to sequence both TCR alpha and TCR beta chains. From the authors' description of their analysis: Samples had a median of roughly 87,000 TCRs, with a range from roughly 20,000 to 690,600. V, J and CDR3 annotation of the TCR reads was performed with the Decombinator software suite. Every sample was subsampled to the same number of TCRs (28,000) for the PS versus PT1 abundance plots. Expanded TCRs were defined as absent before sensitization and observed at least eight times at the 2-week time point. TCRdb applied fastp at Q25 and MiXCR to the public reads, then kept only in-frame beta chains. Each entry is one CDR3 protein sequence, shown with its most common DNA and genes. Clone size and V and J calls follow TCRdb, not the original study. The sample has over 300,000 distinct CDR3 sequences on record, 5% to 6.5% of them singletons. Together, the top ten hold 2.5% to 3% of the sample.

Read against the paper, the sample's time point label means: pre-sensitization, week 0. This specimen's treatment or condition label, per the study, means: therapeutic diphenylcyclopropenone sensitization with weekly scalp DPC. At every patch-test visit, the blood draw took place before the patch test was put on. To be eligible, patients had to be aged 18 to 70, diagnosed with alopecia and judged suitable for DPC therapy, while pregnant patients were excluded. Total RNA was isolated from unfractionated whole blood collected in Tempus Blood RNA tubes. The data originate from a study of human T cells and chemical hapten exposure (dated by TCRdb to the early 2020s). With respect to the entire study: For sensitization, 2% DPC in acetone was applied to an approximately 2 cm by approximately 2 cm area of upper inner arm skin. In alopecia patients, the study followed how the peripheral blood TCR repertoire changed in vivo over primary and secondary sensitization to diphenylcyclopropenone (DPC), a hapten. Libraries were combined into a pool for sequencing, and differences in TCR yield between samples came mainly from small differences in library volumes within the pool. Patch tests used Finn chambers with 0.01% DPC on the upper back, scored after 6 days by International Contact Dermatitis Research Group standards. Most of the patients in the cohort were female, and the cohort covered alopecia areata with under or over 50% scalp involvement, alopecia totalis and alopecia universalis. Patient blood was sampled pre-sensitization (week 0) and at 2, 6 and about 24 weeks after DPC sensitization. Weekly therapeutic DPC doses were additionally applied to the scalp of patients throughout the roughly 25-week study period. For TCR sequencing, blood came from over 25 alopecia patients at anywhere from one to four time points (pre-sensitization, 2, 6 and 24 weeks). What the study reported, not specific to this receptor: DPC sensitization did not change how many TCRs were above 1 in 1000 frequency, and no evidence was found of alterations in global repertoire structure. Because every patient had alopecia, a presumed autoimmune disease, the patients' immune response might differ from that of healthy individuals. Significantly more large CDR3 similarity clusters were formed by expanded TCRs than by pre-sensitization or healthy control sets, consistent with antigen-driven responses. After repeated subsampling, the strength of the expansion versus patch-test correlation and the threshold at which it became significant changed. Patch test score correlated positively with the number of PT1 expanded TCRs, reaching significance at thresholds 8, 16 and 32 but not at 4.

V lost 6 bases and J lost 5 bases; the stretch between them is 19 bases long. Including cysteine and phenylalanine, the CDR3 has 15 amino acids. The retained sequence is limited to the CDR3, 45 bases, with the frame set at the first base. The source is a woman aged 45 to 65 with alopecia areata. Some clones in this sample may be carry-over from other donors' samples. The input for sequencing was whole blood, taken in connection with sensitization to the hapten diphenylcyclopropenone (DPC). Recombination joined TRBV12-3 or TRBV12-4 with TRBJ2-5, and possibly TRBD1, on 6 matching bases. The CDR3 has the sequence CASSPGQTSWETQYF. The DNA reads TGTGCCAGCAGCCCTGGACAGACCAGCTGGGAGACCCAGTACTTC.